One and the same sample provided the 3 T cell receptor beta chains below, sequenced in a study of T cell repertoires in aging, cancer and after chemotherapy. A mixed TRB-A/B primer pool amplified rearranged TRB by multiplex touch-down PCR. TCRdb recomputed calls from the multiplex PCR reads with MiXCR, one row per CDR3 protein. The data contain roughly 6,600 distinct CDR3 sequences, almost 30% of them singletons. Amplification of TCR beta used genomic DNA extracted from peripheral blood. Sequenced sample: blood. These TCRs come from a human donor in good health.

The rearrangement uses TRBV6-2 or TRBV6-3 and TRBJ2-7; tentatively, D is TRBD2 (6 bases). CDR1 is MNHEY, CDR2 SVGEGT, per germline. Trimming left V 7 bases short and J 10 bases short, with 20 bases between. The CDR3 has 13 residues. CDR3 amino acids: CASTSHDRGKQYF. The CDR3 DNA reads TGTGCCAGCACCTCTCACGATCGGGGGAAACAGTACTTC.

Sample share makes this clonotype medium-sized (0.01 to 0.1%). V and J are TRBV5-6 and TRBJ2-3, with a tentative D call TRBD1 (7 bases). There are 16 residues in the CDR3. V shed 4 bases and J shed 2 bases, with 17 bases lying between them. Looked up from germline, CDR1 is SGHDT and CDR2 is YYEEEE. In DNA form, the CDR3 reads TGTGCCAGCAGCGGAGGGACAGTTCTTAACACAGATACGCAGTATTTT. Its protein is CASSGGTVLNTDTQYF.

This sequence joins TRBV7-9 and TRBJ2-7; no clear D. The germline V gene has CDR1 SEHNR and CDR2 FQNEAQ (reference sequence). V was cut by 5 bases and J by 6 bases, with 17 bases left in between. The CDR3 extends over 14 amino acids. The CDR3 sequence: CASSPPSTRGEQYF. CDR3 bases: TGTGCCAGCAGCCCCCCGTCCACCCGAGGCGAGCAGTACTTC.